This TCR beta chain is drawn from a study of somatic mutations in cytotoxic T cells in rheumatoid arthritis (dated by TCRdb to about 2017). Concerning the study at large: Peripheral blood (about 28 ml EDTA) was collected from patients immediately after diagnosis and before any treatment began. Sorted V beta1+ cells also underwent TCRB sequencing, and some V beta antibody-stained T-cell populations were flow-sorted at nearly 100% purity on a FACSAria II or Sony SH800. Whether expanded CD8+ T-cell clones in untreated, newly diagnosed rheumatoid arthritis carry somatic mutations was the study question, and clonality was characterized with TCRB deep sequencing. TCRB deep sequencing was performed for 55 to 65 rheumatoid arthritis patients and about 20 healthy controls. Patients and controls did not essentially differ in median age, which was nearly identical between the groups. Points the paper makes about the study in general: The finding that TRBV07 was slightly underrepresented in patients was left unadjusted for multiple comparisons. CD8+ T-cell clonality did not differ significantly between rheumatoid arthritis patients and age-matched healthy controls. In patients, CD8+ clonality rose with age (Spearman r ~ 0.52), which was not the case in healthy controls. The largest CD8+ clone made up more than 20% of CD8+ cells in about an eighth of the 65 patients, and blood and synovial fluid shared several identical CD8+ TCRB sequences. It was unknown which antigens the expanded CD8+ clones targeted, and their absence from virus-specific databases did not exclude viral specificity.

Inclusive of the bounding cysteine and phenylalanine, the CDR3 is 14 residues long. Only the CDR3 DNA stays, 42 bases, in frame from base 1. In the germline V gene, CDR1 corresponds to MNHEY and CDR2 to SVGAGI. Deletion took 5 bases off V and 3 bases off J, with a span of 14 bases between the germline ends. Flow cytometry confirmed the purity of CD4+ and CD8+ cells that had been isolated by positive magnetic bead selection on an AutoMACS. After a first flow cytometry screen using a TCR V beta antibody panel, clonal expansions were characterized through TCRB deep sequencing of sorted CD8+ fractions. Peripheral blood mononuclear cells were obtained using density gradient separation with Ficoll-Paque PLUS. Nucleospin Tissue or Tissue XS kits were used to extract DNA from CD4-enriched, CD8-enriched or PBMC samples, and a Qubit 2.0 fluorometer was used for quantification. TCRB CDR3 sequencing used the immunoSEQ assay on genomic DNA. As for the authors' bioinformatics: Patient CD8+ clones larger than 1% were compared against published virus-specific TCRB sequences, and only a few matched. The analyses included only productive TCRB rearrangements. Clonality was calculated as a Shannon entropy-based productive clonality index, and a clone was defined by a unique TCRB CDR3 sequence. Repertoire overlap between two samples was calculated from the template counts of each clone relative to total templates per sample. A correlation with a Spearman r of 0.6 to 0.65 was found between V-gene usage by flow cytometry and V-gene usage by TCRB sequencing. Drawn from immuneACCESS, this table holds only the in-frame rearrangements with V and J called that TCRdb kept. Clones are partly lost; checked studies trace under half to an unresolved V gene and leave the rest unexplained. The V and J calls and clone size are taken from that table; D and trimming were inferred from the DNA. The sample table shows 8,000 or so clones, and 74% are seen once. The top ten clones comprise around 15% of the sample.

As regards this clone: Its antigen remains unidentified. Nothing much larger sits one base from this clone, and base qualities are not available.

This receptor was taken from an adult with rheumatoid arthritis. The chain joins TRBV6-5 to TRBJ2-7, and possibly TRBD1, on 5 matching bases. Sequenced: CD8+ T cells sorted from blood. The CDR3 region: CASSRTPFVYEQYF. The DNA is TGTGCCAGCAGTAGGACACCGTTTGTCTACGAGCAGTACTTC.